The 14 T cell receptor beta chains given below trace back to one sample, sequenced in a study of T cells after posttransplantation cyclophosphamide. A marrow graft followed busulfan-fludarabine conditioning, with cyclophosphamide on days +3 and +4. This table comes from immunoSEQ multiplex PCR, and its TCRdb copy is limited to in-frame clones, with some not included. The sample has some 45,000 clones; around 90% are singletons. The input for sequencing was PBMCs, taken around 58 days after allogeneic stem cell transplant with posttransplant cyclophosphamide. These receptors originate from a male patient aged 55 to 70 who received an allogeneic stem cell transplant from a related donor and was CMV-positive. Some T cells may originate from the graft donor.

The rearrangement links TRBV6-5 to TRBJ1-1; D gene unclear. This CDR3 comprises 13 residues. CDR1 MNHEY and CDR2 SVGAGI come from the germline V gene. V lost 6 bases, J lost 1 base, and 9 bases lay in between. CDR3 nucleotide sequence: TGTGCCAGCAGGATGTCAGGGAACACTGAAGCTTTCTTT. This encodes CASRMSGNTEAFF.

V and J are TRBV7-9 and TRBJ2-3, with 9 positions matching TRBD2. CDR3 size: 14 residues. The V gene's germline CDR1 is SEHNR and CDR2 FQNEAQ (reference sequence). With V trimmed by 5 bases and J by 7 bases, 7 bases remained unmatched. The CDR3 DNA reads as TGTGCCAGCAGCCGCGGGGGGGCCCGCTATACGCAGTATTTT. Its protein is CASSRGGARYTQYF. The entire variable domain, with the rest obtained from reference TRBV7-9 and TRBJ2-3, is as follows: DTGVSQNPRHKITKRGQNVTFRCDPISEHNRLYWYRQTLGQGPEFLTYFQNEAQLEKSRLLSDRFSAERPKGSFSTLEIQRTEQGDSAMYLCASSRGGARYTQYFGPGTRLTVL.

The V and J genes are TRBV5-1 and TRBJ2-7; the D gene is possibly TRBD2 (6 bases). V lost 2 bases to trimming and J lost 4 bases, with 13 bases between them. Germline lookup yields CDR1 SGHRS and CDR2 YFSETQ. The CDR3 extends over 14 amino acids. The CDR3 region has the DNA TGCGCCAGCAGCTTTACGGGGGTAGGGTACGAGCAGTACTTC. The encoded protein is CASSFTGVGYEQYF.

This chain connects TRBV18 to TRBJ2-1, with TRBD2 matching over 9 bases. From germline, CDR1 is KGHSH and CDR2 LQKENI. V shed 3 bases, J shed 5 bases, and the junction held 11 bases outside the gene matches. This CDR3 has 17 amino acids. The CDR3 nucleotides read TGTGCCAGCTCACCCACCCAGGGGCGGGGGGGGAACAATGAGCAGTTCTTC. Translated, it gives CASSPTQGRGGNNEQFF. Using reference TRBV18 and TRBJ2-1 for the parts outside the CDR3, the full variable domain is NAGVMQNPRHLVRRRGQEARLRCSPMKGHSHVYWYRQLPEEGLKFMVYLQKENIIDESGMPKERFSAEFPKEGPSILRIQQVVRGDSAAYFCASSPTQGRGGNNEQFFGPGTRLTVL.

V usage is TRBV19 and J usage is TRBJ1-5; 11 nucleotides match TRBD1. The CDR3 has 16 amino acids. V trimming: 3 bases; J trimming: 4 bases; junction bases outside the gene matches: 5. The germline V gene has CDR1 LNHDA and CDR2 SQIVND (reference sequence). The DNA of the CDR3 is TGTGCCAGTAGTATTGGGGGGACAGGGGGAAATCAGCCCCAGCATTTT. It encodes CASSIGGTGGNQPQHF.

The chain links TRBV6-6 to TRBJ1-1, with a weak D call TRBD1 (5 bases). Germline V CDR1 and CDR2: MNHNY, SVGAGI (reference sequence). The CDR3 runs to 15 residues. V was trimmed by 2 bases and J by 1 base, leaving 11 bases between them. CDR3 coding DNA: TGTGCCAGCAGTTACCCGTCGGGGGGGAACACTGAAGCTTTCTTT. It is translated as CASSYPSGGNTEAFF.

The rearrangement uses TRBV10-1 and TRBJ2-5, with 11 positions matching TRBD2. CDR1 and CDR2 (germline): WNHNN, SYGVQD (reference sequence). V was pared by 6 bases and J by 5 bases, with 5 bases of the junction left unmatched. The CDR3 spans 14 residues. CDR3 coding DNA: TGCGCCAGCAGCCCCCGGACTAGCGGGGAGACCCAGTACTTC. Translated: CASSPRTSGETQYF.

V usage is TRBV6-5 and J usage is TRBJ2-3; D unclear. V lost 8 bases to trimming and J lost 2 bases, with 14 bases between them. CDR1 MNHEY and CDR2 SVGAGI come from the germline V gene. This CDR3 region has 14 residues. CDR3 residues: CASHGSGLTDTQYF. DNA for the CDR3: TGTGCCAGCCATGGCAGTGGGCTCACAGATACGCAGTATTTT.

The V and J genes are TRBV6-5 and TRBJ1-1, with D perhaps matching TRBD1 (5 bases). This CDR3 has 16 amino acids. Germline V CDR1 and CDR2: MNHEY, SVGAGI. V lost 2 bases and J lost 1, with 14 bases in between. CDR3 DNA: TGTGCCAGCAGTTACACCCCGGGACTGCCGAACACTGAAGCTTTCTTT. Its translation is CASSYTPGLPNTEAFF.

V is TRBV19 and J is TRBJ1-2; the match to TRBD1 covers 8 bases. The CDR3 loop spans 14 amino acids. Germline values: CDR1 LNHDA, CDR2 SQIVND (reference sequence). J gave up 5 bases and V 5 bases, and 7 bases lay outside the gene matches. CDR3 region: CASSSGDRSYGYTF. DNA of the CDR3: TGTGCCAGTAGTTCAGGGGACAGGAGTTATGGCTACACCTTC. Full variable domain (remainder filled in from reference TRBV19 and TRBJ1-2): DGGITQSPKYLFRKEGQNVTLSCEQNLNHDAMYWYRQDPGQGLRLIYYSQIVNDFQKGDIAEGYSVSREKKESFPLTVTSAQKNPTAFYLCASSSGDRSYGYTFGSGTRLTVV.

The genes are TRBV28 and TRBJ1-2; 8 nucleotides line up with TRBD1. The ends lost 2 bases at V and 4 bases at J; junction bases unmatched: 12. The CDR3 has 17 amino acids. Germline V lookup: CDR1 MDHEN, CDR2 SYDVKM. CDR3 DNA sequence: TGTGCCAGCAGTTTAGGGACAGGATACTTTCTAACCTATGGCTACACCTTC. This encodes CASSLGTGYFLTYGYTF.

In this sample, this clone turned up once. The junction departs from the called germline gene at one end, perhaps through a read error. The gene calls are TRBV6-6 and TRBJ1-2; D remains ambiguous. In germline, CDR1 is MNHNY, CDR2 SVGAGI (reference sequence). The CDR3 loop spans 13 amino acids. CDR3 nucleotide sequence: TGTGCCAGCAGTTACGAGGGTTACAAGTTTGTCGCCTTC. Its translation: CASSYEGYKFVAF.

The chain links TRBV6-5 to TRBJ2-3, with 9 bases aligning to TRBD2. J gave up 5 bases and V 7 bases, and 7 bases lay outside the gene matches. The CDR3 sequence is 14 residues long. CDR1 and CDR2 from the germline V gene are MNHEY and SVGAGI. The CDR3 region has the DNA TGTGCCAGCAATAGCCGCGGGGGGGGAGATACGCAGTATTTT. This codes for CASNSRGGGDTQYF.

The chain joins TRBV4-1 to TRBJ1-1, with D possibly matching TRBD1 (5 bases). V was trimmed by 5 bases and J by 1 base, leaving 17 bases between them. Germline CDR1 MGHRA, CDR2 YSYEKL. The CDR3 is 16 amino acids. CDR3 in amino acids: CASSSSEGATNTEAFF. For the CDR3, the DNA is TGCGCCAGCAGCTCCTCAGAAGGGGCCACGAACACTGAAGCTTTCTTT.